This T cell receptor (beta chain) was sequenced for a study of blood T cell repertoires in COVID-19 (dated by TCRdb to the early 2020s). Broadly, across the study: Samples covering the acute and convalescent phases of COVID-19 were provided by collaborators in the United States, Italy and Spain. The prospective study material was composed of cDNA or gDNA derived from T cells, B-cell-depleted T cells, or PBMCs. Deeply sampled blood TCRbeta repertoires from subjects exposed to, actively infected with, or recovered from COVID-19 were included in the dataset. A freely available public database, intended as a resource for researchers studying the immune response to SARS-CoV-2, is where the repertoires were released. The samples were drawn from the first 160 participants of the ongoing ImmuneRACE study and from 1,200 or so subjects provided by 6 global collaborators. Sample metadata almost always included a de-identified subject ID, COVID-19 status, age in years and sex. Where available, HLA class I and class II types were taken from metadata supplied by the sample provider and were not determined by assay-based typing. Study-wide findings and limitations: How much clinical and demographic metadata was included differed by source and by participant, and the metadata was provided uncurated.

With regard to this clone: No antigen is known for it. Qualities for individual bases were not recorded, and no much larger clone is one base off.

TCRbeta CDR3 regions were amplified from genomic DNA using the immunoSEQ Assay, a bias-controlled multiplex PCR. Concerning the study's data processing: The number of nucleated cells in each sample was estimated by amplification of reference gene primers within the assay. To quantify the absolute abundance of each unique TCRbeta CDR3 rearrangement, sequence reads were collapsed and filtered. Productive Simpson clonality was computed per sample as the square root of Simpson's diversity index over productive rearrangements. TCRdb took this table from immuneACCESS and kept in-frame rearrangements with V and J called. Such tables lack part of the clones; where checked against another copy, unresolved V genes explain under half of the gap, and the rest is unexplained. That table supplies the V and J calls and clone size; D and trimming were determined from the DNA. The sample table holds about 260,000 clones, of which about 91% were seen once. Roughly 2.9% of the sample rests with the top ten.

Inclusive of the bounding cysteine and phenylalanine, the CDR3 is 13 residues long. Only CDR3 DNA is held: 39 bases, read in frame from base 1. The germline V gene provides CDR1 KGHDR and CDR2 SFDVKD. V loses 5 bases of germline sequence and J loses 8 bases, and the interval between the two ends is 12 bases. Participants in the prospective study were aged roughly 18 to 89 years, lived in over 20 United States geographic areas, and enrolled through a virtual design. To assign participants to cohorts, the prospective study relied on clinical history that participants themselves reported in a screening survey and a study questionnaire. Exposed participants had been in contact with someone with a PCR-confirmed or clinician-diagnosed COVID-19 case within 2 weeks of study entry. Each participant in the prospective study had whole blood, serum and a nasopharyngeal or oropharyngeal swab collected by mobile phlebotomists. Additional blood draws and questionnaires over an approximately two-month period could optionally be provided by prospective study participants. Before DNA extraction, blood samples from the prospective study were shipped at room temperature or frozen.

The sequenced sample was PBMCs or T cells enriched from blood (not recorded which). In this chain, TRBV24-1 is recombined with TRBJ2-1; the D gene is perhaps TRBD1, from 5 matching bases. This clonotype was sampled from a man between 35 and 55 years old who had been exposed to COVID-19. The CDR3 protein is CATSVGDGDEQFF. The nucleotide sequence is TGTGCCACCAGTGTAGGGGATGGCGATGAGCAGTTCTTC.